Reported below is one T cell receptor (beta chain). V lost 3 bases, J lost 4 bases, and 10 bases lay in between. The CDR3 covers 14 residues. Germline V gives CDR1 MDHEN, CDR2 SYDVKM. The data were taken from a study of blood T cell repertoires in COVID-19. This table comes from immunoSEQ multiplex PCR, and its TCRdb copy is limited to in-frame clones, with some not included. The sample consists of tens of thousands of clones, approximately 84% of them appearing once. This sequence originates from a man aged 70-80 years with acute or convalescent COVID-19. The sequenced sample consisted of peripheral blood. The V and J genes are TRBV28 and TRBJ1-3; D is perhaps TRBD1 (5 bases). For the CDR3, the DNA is TGTGCCAGCAGTTTTCGGGGGAAAGGAAACACCATATATTTT. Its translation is CASSFRGKGNTIYF. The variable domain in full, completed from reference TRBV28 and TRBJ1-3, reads DVKVTQSSRYLVKRTGEKVFLECVQDMDHENMFWYRQDPGLGLRLIYFSYDVKMKEKGDIPEGYSVSREKKERFSLILESASTNQTSMYLCASSFRGKGNTIYFGEGSWLTVV.